This is a list of T cell receptor beta chains from one sample in a study of blood T cell repertoires in COVID-19. The protocol was immunoSEQ multiplex PCR, while the TCRdb copy is restricted to in-frame clones and leaves out a portion. The profile shows fewer than 200,000 clones, around 83% of them singletons. Sequenced sample: peripheral blood. These receptor sequences come from a woman in her 70s who had recovered from COVID-19. Each CDR3 is given with its conserved first and last residue. Fields, in order: clone size, J gene, V gene, D gene, CDR3 DNA, CDR3 protein. D genes are given only for firm matches. Some rows have no size entry. The others give once, few or many, or a class for an expanded clone.

NA	TRBJ1-2	TRBV6-1	NA	TGTGCCAGCAGTGAAACGTGGGGGCCCTATGGCTACACCTTC	CASSETWGPYGYTF
NA	TRBJ2-5	TRBV15	NA	TGTGCCACCACGGCAGGGGTTGGGCAAGAGACCCAGTACTTC	CATTAGVGQETQYF
once	TRBJ1-2	TRBV9	NA	TGTGCCAGCAGCGGAGCCGATGGCTACACCTTC	CASSGADGYTF
NA	TRBJ2-5	TRBV6-5	TRBD1	TGTGCCAGCGGTACAGGGGGCGGTGAGACCCAGTACTTC	CASGTGGGETQYF
NA	TRBJ1-3	TRBV18	NA	TGTGCCAGCTCACCGGGCGGGTCTGGAAACACCATATATTTT	CASSPGGSGNTIYF
NA	TRBJ1-1	TRBV10-3	TRBD1	TGTGCCATCAGAGGACAGGGGGTCGGGGACACTGAAGCTTTCTTT	CAIRGQGVGDTEAFF
NA	TRBJ1-1	TRBV20-1	NA	TGCAGTGCCCGGGGGGCAGGGGAAGCTTTCTTT	CSARGAGEAFF
NA	TRBJ2-3	TRBV5-1	TRBD2	TGCGCCAGCAGCTTGGTCCCCGGGGGGTCCACAGATACGCAGTATTTT	CASSLVPGGSTDTQYF
NA	TRBJ1-2	TRBV28	TRBD1	TGTGCCAGCAGGGCACAGGGGGCAGAGTATGGCTACACCTTC	CASRAQGAEYGYTF
NA	TRBJ2-2	TRBV7-3	NA	TGTGCCAGCAGCTTAGCTAGCCCCGCGAACACCGGGGAGCTGTTTTTT	CASSLASPANTGELFF
once	TRBJ2-3	TRBV4-2	NA	TGTGCCAGCAGCCAAGATAGCGGCGGCACAGATACGCAGTATTTT	CASSQDSGGTDTQYF
NA	TRBJ2-3	TRBV7-3	NA	TGTGCCAGCAGCTTGTCAGGAAGGTCGGATACGCAGTATTTT	CASSLSGRSDTQYF
NA	TRBJ1-4	TRBV12-3/TRBV12-4	NA	TGTGCCAGCAGCCCCTCCGGTGAAAAACTGTTTTTT	CASSPSGEKLFF
NA	TRBJ2-7	TRBV10-3	NA	TGTGCCACCAAAGGGGCGGAAACCTACGAGCAGTACTTC	CATKGAETYEQYF
NA	TRBJ1-1	TRBV6-5	NA	TGTGCCAGCAGTTACTCGGCGAACACTGAAGCTTTCTTT	CASSYSANTEAFF
NA	TRBJ1-5	TRBV21-1	NA	TGTGCCAGCAGCAAAGAGGGGAATAGCAATCAGCCCCAGCATTTT	CASSKEGNSNQPQHF